Sequencing of this T cell receptor (beta chain) was carried out in a study of blood T cell repertoires in COVID-19. Trimming removed 5 bases from V and 4 bases from J; junction bases left unmatched: 6. The CDR3 consists of 15 residues. Germline assignment: CDR1 MNHEY and CDR2 SVGEGT. Under the authors' procedure: By means of reference gene primer amplification, nucleated cell counts were estimated. The data were produced by immunoSEQ multiplex PCR, yet TCRdb's version contains in-frame clones alone and is incomplete. V and J calls and clone size follow that table, whereas D and trimming were derived from the DNA. Among 45,000 to 55,000 clones listed, 86% were seen once.

Sequencing used peripheral blood. This chain connects TRBV6-2 or TRBV6-3 to TRBJ2-2, with TRBD1 identical over 8 bases. The sequence derives from a man aged 65 to 79 with active COVID-19. The CDR3 region is CASSPRGLRTGELFF. The CDR3 DNA follows: TGTGCCAGCAGTCCCAGGGGGCTGCGCACCGGGGAGCTGTTTTTT.